The clone carrying this T cell receptor (beta chain) turned up a few times. The data were taken from a study of human T cells and chemical hapten exposure. TCRdb re-analysed the RACE reads in MiXCR, keeping a single row per CDR3 protein. The sample contains around 380,000 distinct CDR3 sequences, about 5% of which appear only once. Germline V gene data show CDR1 as MRHNA and CDR2 as SNTAGT. V was shortened by 5 bases and J by 3 bases, with 16 bases between the two germline ends. This CDR3 has 15 amino acids. Time point: pre-sensitization, week 0. Sample treatment: therapeutic diphenylcyclopropenone sensitization with weekly scalp DPC.

The TCR comes from a woman younger than 35 with alopecia areata. Some clones in this sample may be carry-over from other donors' samples. The chain employs TRBV6-4 and TRBJ1-2; D may be TRBD1 (5 bases). The sequences come from whole blood, collected in connection with sensitization to the hapten diphenylcyclopropenone (DPC). CDR3 coding DNA: TGTGCCAGCAGTTCCGGGACTCTGGGCCACTATGGCTACACCTTC. It yields the protein CASSSGTLGHYGYTF.